The 4 T cell receptor beta chains reported below all come from one sample, sequenced in a study of OX40 agonist ivuxolimab in advanced cancers. Sequencing used immunoSEQ multiplex PCR; TCRdb keeps in-frame clones, though not all of them. Altogether about 91,000 clones are present, 87% being singletons, with the ten largest covering roughly 0.5%. The sample was CD4+ or CD8+ T cells sorted from blood, taken in a trial of the OX40 agonist ivuxolimab. The receptors were gathered from an adult with an advanced solid tumor such as melanoma, head and neck, liver or kidney cancer.

V gene TRBV7-2 combines with J gene TRBJ2-1; D is perhaps TRBD2 (6 bases). The V and J ends lost 3 bases and 7 bases respectively, with 19 bases between them. From germline, CDR1 is SGHTA and CDR2 FQGNSA. The CDR3 is 16 residues long. The CDR3 loop is CASSLNGGSASNEQFF. CDR3 nucleotides: TGTGCCAGCAGCTTGAACGGGGGAAGCGCAAGTAATGAGCAGTTCTTC.

The chain employs TRBV19 and TRBJ1-1; 8 nucleotides agree with TRBD1. V lost 7 bases, J lost 7 bases, and 14 bases stayed unmatched. CDR3 length: 15 amino acids. Germline V gene data show CDR1 as LNHDA and CDR2 as SQIVND (reference sequence). The CDR3 DNA reads TGTGCCAGTATTACGGACAGGGCAGGGTATGGTGAAGCTTTCTTT. Translation: CASITDRAGYGEAFF.

DNA for the CDR3: TGTGCCACCACCAAGATCCAGGGGGTTCCATCGGTAGCGGAAACTGAAGCTTTCTTT. This encodes CATTKIQGVPSVAETEAFF. The chain joins TRBV15 to TRBJ1-1, with 7 bases identical to TRBD1. V was pared by 7 bases and J by 5 bases, with 25 bases of the junction left unmatched. Germline CDR1 is LNHNV and CDR2 is YYDKDF (reference sequence). The CDR3 is 19 residues long.

The chain carries TRBV5-1 and TRBJ1-1, with TRBD1 matching over 9 bases. CDR3 length: 16 residues. Germline V CDR1 and CDR2: SGHRS, YFSETQ. Losses at the gene ends were 5 bases for V and 6 bases for J; bases not matched to a gene: 14. The CDR3 region has the DNA TGCGCCAGCAGTTCGGTCGAGACAGGGGGATTCTCTGAAGCTTTCTTT. Protein product: CASSSVETGGFSEAFF.